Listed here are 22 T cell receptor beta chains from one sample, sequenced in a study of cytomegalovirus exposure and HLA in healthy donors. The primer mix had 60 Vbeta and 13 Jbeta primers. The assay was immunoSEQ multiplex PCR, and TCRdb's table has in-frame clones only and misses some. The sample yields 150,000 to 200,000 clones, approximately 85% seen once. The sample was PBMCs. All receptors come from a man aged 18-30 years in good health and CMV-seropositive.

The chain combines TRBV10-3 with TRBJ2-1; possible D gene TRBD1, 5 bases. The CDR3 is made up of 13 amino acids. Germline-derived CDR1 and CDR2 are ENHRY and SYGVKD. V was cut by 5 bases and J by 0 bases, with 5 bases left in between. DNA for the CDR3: TGTGCCATCAGTCAGGGCTCCTACAATGAGCAGTTCTTC. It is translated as CAISQGSYNEQFF.

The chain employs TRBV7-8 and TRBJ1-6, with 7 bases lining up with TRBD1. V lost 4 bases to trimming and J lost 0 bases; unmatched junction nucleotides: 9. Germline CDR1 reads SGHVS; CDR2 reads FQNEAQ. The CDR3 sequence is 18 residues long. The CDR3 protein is CASSSPGQLSSYNSPLHF. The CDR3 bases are TGTGCCAGCAGCTCGCCGGGACAGTTGAGCTCCTATAATTCACCCCTCCACTTT.

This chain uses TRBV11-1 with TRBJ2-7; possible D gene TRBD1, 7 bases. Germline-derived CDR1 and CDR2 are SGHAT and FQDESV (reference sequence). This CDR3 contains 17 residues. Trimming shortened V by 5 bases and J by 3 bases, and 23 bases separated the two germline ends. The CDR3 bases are TGTGCCAGCAGCCCTCATCCAGACAGGGTGGGGGGCTACGAGCAGTACTTC. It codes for CASSPHPDRVGGYEQYF.

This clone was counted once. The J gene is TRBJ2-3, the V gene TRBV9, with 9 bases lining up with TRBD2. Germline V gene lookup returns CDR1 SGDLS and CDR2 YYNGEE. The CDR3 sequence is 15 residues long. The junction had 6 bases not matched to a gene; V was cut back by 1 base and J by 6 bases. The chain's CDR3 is CASSVSTSGWDTQYF. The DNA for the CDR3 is TGTGCCAGCAGCGTATCCACTAGCGGGTGGGATACGCAGTATTTT.

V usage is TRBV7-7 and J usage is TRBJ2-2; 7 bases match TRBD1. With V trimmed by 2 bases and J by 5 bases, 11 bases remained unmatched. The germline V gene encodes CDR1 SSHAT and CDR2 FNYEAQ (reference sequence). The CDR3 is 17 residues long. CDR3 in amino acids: CASSLSPYTGETGELFF. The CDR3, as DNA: TGTGCCAGCAGCTTATCGCCCTACACAGGGGAAACCGGGGAGCTGTTTTTT.

CDR3 loop: CASSSGLAGGLTGELFF. In DNA, the CDR3 is TGTGCCAGCAGCTCCGGACTAGCGGGGGGGCTCACCGGGGAGCTGTTTTTT. V usage is TRBV7-8 and J usage is TRBJ2-2; 15 bases agree with TRBD2. Germline V gene sequence: CDR1 SGHVS, CDR2 FQNEAQ. Germline trimming cut 4 bases from V and 4 bases from J; bases unmatched to any gene: 4. The CDR3 extends over 17 amino acids.

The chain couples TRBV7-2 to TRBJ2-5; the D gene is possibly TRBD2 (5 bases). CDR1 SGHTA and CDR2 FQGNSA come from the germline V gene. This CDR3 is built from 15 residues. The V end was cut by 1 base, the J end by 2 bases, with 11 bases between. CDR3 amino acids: CASSLESGKQETQYF. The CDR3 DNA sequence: TGTGCCAGCAGCTTAGAGTCGGGGAAACAAGAGACCCAGTACTTC.

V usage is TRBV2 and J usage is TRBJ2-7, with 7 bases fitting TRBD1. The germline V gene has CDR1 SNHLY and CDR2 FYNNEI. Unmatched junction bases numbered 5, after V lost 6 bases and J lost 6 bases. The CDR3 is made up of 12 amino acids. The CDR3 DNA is TGTGCCAGCAGGGGACAGCCCCCCGAGCAGTACTTC. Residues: CASRGQPPEQYF.

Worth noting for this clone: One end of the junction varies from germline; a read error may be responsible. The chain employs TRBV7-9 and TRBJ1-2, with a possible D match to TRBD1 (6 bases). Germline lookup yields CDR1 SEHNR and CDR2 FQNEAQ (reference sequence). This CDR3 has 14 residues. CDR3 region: CSSSLSQGNYGYTF. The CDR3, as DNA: TGTTCCAGCAGCTTAAGCCAGGGGAACTATGGCTACACCTTC.

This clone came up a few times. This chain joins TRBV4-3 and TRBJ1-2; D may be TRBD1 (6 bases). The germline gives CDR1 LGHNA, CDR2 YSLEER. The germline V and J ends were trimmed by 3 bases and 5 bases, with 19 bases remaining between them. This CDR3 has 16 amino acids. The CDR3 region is CASSHPRTESVYGYTF. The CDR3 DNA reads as TGCGCCAGCAGCCACCCCAGGACAGAATCGGTTTATGGCTACACCTTC.

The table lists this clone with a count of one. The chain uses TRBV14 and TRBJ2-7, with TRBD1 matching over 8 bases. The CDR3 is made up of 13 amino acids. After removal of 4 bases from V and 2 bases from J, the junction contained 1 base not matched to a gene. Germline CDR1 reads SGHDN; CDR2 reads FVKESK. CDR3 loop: CASSLRGPYEQYF. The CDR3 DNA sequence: TGTGCCAGCAGCCTCAGGGGGCCCTACGAGCAGTACTTC.

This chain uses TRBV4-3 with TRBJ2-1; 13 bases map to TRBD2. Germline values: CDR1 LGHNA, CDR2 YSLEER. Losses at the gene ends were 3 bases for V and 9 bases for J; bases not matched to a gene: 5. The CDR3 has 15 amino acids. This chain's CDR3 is CASSQTSGGPGEQFF. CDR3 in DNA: TGCGCCAGCAGCCAGACTAGCGGGGGGCCGGGTGAGCAGTTCTTC.

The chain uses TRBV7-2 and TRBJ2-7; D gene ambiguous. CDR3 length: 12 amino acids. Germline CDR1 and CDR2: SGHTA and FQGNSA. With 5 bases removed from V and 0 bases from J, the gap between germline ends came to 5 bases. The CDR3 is CASSPSSYEQYF. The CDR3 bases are TGTGCCAGCAGCCCTAGCTCCTACGAGCAGTACTTC. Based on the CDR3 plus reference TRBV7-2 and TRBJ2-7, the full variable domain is GAGVSQSPSNKVTEKGKDVELRCDPISGHTALYWYRQSLGQGLEFLIYFQGNSAPDKSGLPSDRFSAERTGGSVSTLTIQRTQQEDSAVYLCASSPSSYEQYFGPGTRLTVT.

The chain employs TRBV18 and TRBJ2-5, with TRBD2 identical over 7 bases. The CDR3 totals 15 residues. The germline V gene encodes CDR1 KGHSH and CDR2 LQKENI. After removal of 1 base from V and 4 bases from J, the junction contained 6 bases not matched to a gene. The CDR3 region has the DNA TGTGCCAGCTCACCACTCTGGAGCGGGACAGAGACCCAGTACTTC. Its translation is CASSPLWSGTETQYF.

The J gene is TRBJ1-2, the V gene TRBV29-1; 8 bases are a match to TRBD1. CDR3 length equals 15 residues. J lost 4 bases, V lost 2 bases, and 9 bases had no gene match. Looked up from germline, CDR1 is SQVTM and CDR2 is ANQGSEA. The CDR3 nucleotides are TGCAGCGTTGAAAATTTCGTCGGGACAGGCTATGGCTACACCTTC. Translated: CSVENFVGTGYGYTF.

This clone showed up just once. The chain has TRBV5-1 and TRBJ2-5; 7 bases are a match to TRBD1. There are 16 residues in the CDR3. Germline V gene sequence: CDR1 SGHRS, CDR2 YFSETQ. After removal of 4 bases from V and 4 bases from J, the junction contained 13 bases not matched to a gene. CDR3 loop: CASSTSGTATSETQYF. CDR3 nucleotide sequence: TGCGCCAGCAGCACCTCCGGGACAGCAACATCAGAGACCCAGTACTTC.

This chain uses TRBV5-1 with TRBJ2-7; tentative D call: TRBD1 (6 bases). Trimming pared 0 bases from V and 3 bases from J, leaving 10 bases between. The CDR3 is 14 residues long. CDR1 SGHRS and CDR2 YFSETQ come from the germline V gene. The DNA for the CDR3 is TGCGCCAGCAGCTTGGAGGGACAATTCTACGAGCAGTACTTC. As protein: CASSLEGQFYEQYF.

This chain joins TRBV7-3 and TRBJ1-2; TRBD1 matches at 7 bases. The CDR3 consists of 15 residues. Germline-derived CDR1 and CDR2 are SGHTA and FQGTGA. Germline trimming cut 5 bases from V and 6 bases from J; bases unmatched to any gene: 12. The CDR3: CASSPRYGTVDGYTF. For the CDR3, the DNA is TGTGCCAGCAGCCCTCGGTACGGGACAGTTGATGGCTACACCTTC. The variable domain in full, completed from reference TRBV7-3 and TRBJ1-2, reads GAGVSQTPSNKVTEKGKYVELRCDPISGHTALYWYRQSLGQGPEFLIYFQGTGAADDSGLPNDRFFAVRPEGSVSTLKIQRTERGDSAVYLCASSPRYGTVDGYTFGSGTRLTVV.

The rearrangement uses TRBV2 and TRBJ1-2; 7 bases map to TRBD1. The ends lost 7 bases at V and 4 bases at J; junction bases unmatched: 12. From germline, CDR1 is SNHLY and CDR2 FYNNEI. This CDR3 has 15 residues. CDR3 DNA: TGTGCCAGCATAGCCAAGAGGGCAGGGGGCTATGGCTACACCTTC. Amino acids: CASIAKRAGGYGYTF.

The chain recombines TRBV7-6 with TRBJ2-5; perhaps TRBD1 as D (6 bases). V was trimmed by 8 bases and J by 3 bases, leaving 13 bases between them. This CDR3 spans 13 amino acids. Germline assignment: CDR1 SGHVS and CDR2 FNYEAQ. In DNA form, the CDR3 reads TGTGCCAGCGGTAGAGCAGGGGAAGAGACCCAGTACTTC. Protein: CASGRAGEETQYF.

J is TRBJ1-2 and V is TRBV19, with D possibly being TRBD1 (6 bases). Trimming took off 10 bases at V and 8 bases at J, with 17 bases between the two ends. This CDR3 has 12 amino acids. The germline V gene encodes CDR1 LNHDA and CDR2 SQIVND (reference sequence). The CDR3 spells CAIRTVWGGYTF. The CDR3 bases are TGTGCCATTAGGACAGTCTGGGGCGGCTACACCTTC.

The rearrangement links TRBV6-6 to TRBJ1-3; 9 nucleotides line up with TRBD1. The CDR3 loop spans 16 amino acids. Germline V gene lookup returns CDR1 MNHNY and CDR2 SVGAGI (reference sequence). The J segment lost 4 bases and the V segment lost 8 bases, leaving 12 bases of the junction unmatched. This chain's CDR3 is CASQPTLGTGGNTIYF. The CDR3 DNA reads TGTGCCAGCCAACCGACACTGGGGACAGGGGGAAACACCATATATTTT.